In this sample, the clone carrying this T cell receptor beta chain turned up a few times. Its target is unknown. It was with a sample-barcoded 5' primer and a J-beta primer mix that a second PCR of about 6 to 12 cycles was run. Each CDR3 protein gets one entry after TCRdb re-called the 5' RACE reads with MiXCR. There are some 1.4 million distinct CDR3 sequences in the sample; 42% occur only once, and approximately 7.9% lies in the top ten. Each donor supplied roughly 10 milliliters of peripheral blood. Total RNA extraction produced at least 5 micrograms (per sample) for the study. This CDR3 contains 15 residues. V lost 4 bases to trimming and J lost 2 bases; unmatched junction nucleotides: 6. Germline V lookup: CDR1 MNHNS, CDR2 SASEGT. The record originates from a study of blood T cells in healthy people across ages. Notes on the study in general: More naive CD4+ cells and higher diversity marked long-lived donors relative to aged donors. Estimates based on one million T cells were treated as lower bounds.

This clonotype was sampled from a woman aged 18-29 years in good health. The gene calls are TRBV6-1 and TRBJ1-1, with 8 bases fitting TRBD1. Sequences were obtained from blood. The CDR3 is CASSGQGAGNTEAFF. In DNA, the CDR3 is TGTGCCAGCAGTGGGCAGGGGGCGGGCAACACTGAAGCTTTCTTT.